This is a list of T cell receptor beta chains from one sample in a study of cytomegalovirus exposure and HLA in healthy donors. Sequencing used immunoSEQ multiplex PCR; TCRdb keeps in-frame clones, though not all of them. This table holds 95,000 to 150,000 clones, around 66% found once. Sequenced material: PBMCs. The source is a woman in her forties in good health and CMV-seropositive. Both conserved end residues are part of each CDR3. D genes are given only for firm matches. Part of the rows lack a size; the others show once, few, many or a class for expanded clones.

cdr3_aa cdr3_nt cdr3_length clone_size j_call v_call d_call
CASSLGGQGQTQYF TGTGCCAGCAGTTTGGGAGGACAGGGACAGACCCAGTACTTC 14 few TRBJ2-5 TRBV28 TRBD1
CASSEAGRAYEQYF TGTGCCAGCAGTGAGGCGGGCCGAGCCTACGAGCAGTACTTC 14 NA TRBJ2-7 TRBV2 NA
CASSFRDLEAFF TGTGCCAGCAGCTTCAGGGATCTTGAAGCTTTCTTT 12 few TRBJ1-1 TRBV7-9 NA
CASSPDRVPTGELFF TGTGCCAGCTCACCTGACAGGGTCCCCACCGGGGAGCTGTTTTTT 15 NA TRBJ2-2 TRBV18 TRBD1
CASSPPPGQGTGELFF TGTGCCAGCTCACCGCCCCCGGGACAGGGCACCGGGGAGCTGTTTTTT 16 NA TRBJ2-2 TRBV18 TRBD1
CASSVDRANTEAFF TGCGCCAGCAGCGTGGACAGGGCGAACACTGAAGCTTTCTTT 14 NA TRBJ1-1 TRBV5-1 TRBD1
CASSKSNYGYTF TGTGCCAGCAGTAAAAGCAATTATGGCTACACCTTC 12 few TRBJ1-2 TRBV6-5 NA
CASRRSTGISEAFF TGTGCCAGCAGAAGGTCGACAGGTATATCTGAAGCTTTCTTT 14 NA TRBJ1-1 TRBV6-6 NA
CASSTGTGLADNNEQFF TGTGCCAGCTCAACAGGGACCGGACTAGCGGATAACAATGAGCAGTTCTTC 17 NA TRBJ2-1 TRBV18 TRBD2
CASSLPGHYGYTF TGTGCCAGCAGTTTACCAGGGCACTATGGCTACACCTTC 13 NA TRBJ1-2 TRBV28 NA
CASSVTDSPNTEAFF TGTGCCAGCAGCGTAACCGACAGCCCGAACACTGAAGCTTTCTTT 15 NA TRBJ1-1 TRBV9 NA
CASSPQGKGYEQYF TGTGCCAGCTCACCTCAGGGTAAGGGCTACGAGCAGTACTTC 14 NA TRBJ2-7 TRBV18 NA
CASSSGQQADTQYF TGCGCCAGCAGCTCCGGACAGCAGGCAGATACGCAGTATTTT 14 NA TRBJ2-3 TRBV5-1 NA
CASSAGLFEQYF TGTGCCAGCAGCGCCGGACTGTTCGAGCAGTACTTC 12 NA TRBJ2-7 TRBV6-1 NA
CASSFSSSGYEQYF TGTGCCAGCAGCTTTAGCTCTTCTGGCTACGAGCAGTACTTC 14 NA TRBJ2-7 TRBV7-9 NA
CAISESSGGSTDTQYF TGTGCCATCAGTGAGTCATCCGGGGGATCCACAGATACGCAGTATTTT 16 NA TRBJ2-3 TRBV10-3 NA
CASFELNTGELFF TGTGCCAGCTTCGAGCTGAACACCGGGGAGCTGTTTTTT 13 NA TRBJ2-2 TRBV18 NA
CASSFEYQGASGNTIYF TGCGCCAGCAGCTTCGAGTATCAGGGGGCGTCTGGAAACACCATATATTTT 17 NA TRBJ1-3 TRBV5-1 TRBD1